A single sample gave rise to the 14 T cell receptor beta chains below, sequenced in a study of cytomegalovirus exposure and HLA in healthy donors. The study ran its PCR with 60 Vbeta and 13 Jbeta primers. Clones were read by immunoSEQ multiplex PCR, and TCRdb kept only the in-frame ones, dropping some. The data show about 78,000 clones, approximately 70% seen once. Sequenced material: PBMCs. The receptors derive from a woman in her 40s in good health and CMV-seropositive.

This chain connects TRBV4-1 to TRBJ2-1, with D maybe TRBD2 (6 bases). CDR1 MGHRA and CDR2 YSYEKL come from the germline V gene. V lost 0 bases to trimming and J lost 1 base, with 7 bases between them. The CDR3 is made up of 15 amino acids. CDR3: CASSQEGGSYNEQFF. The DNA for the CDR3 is TGCGCCAGCAGCCAAGAGGGGGGTTCCTACAATGAGCAGTTCTTC.

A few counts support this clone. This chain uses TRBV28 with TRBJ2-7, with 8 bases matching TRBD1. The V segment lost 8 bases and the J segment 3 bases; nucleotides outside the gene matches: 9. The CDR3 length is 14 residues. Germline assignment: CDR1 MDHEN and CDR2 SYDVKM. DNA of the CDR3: TGTGCCAGCCACCCCGGGACAGGAAACTACGAGCAGTACTTC. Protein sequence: CASHPGTGNYEQYF.

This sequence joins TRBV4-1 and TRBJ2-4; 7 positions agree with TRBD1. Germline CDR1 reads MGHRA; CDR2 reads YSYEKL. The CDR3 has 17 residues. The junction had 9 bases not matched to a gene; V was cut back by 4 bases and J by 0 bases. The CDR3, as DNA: TGCGCCAGCAGCCTACGACAGGGAGATATAGCCAAAAACATTCAGTACTTC. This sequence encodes CASSLRQGDIAKNIQYF.

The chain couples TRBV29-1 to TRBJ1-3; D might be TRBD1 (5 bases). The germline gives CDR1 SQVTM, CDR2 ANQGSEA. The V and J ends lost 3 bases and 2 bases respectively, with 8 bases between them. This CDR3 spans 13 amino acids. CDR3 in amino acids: CSVDVGPGNTIYF. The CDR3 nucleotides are TGCAGCGTTGACGTGGGGCCTGGAAACACCATATATTTT.

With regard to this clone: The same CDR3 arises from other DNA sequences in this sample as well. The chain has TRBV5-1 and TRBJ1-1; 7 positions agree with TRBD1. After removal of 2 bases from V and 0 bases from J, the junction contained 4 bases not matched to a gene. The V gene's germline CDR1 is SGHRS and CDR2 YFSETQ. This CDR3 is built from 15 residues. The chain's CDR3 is CASSLTGTVNTEAFF. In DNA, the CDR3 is TGCGCCAGCAGCTTAACCGGGACAGTGAACACTGAAGCTTTCTTT.

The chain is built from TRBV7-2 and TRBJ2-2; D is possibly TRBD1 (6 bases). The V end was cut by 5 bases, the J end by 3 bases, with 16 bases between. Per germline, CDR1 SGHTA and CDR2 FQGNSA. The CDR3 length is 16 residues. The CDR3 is CASSQHSGAYTGELFF. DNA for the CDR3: TGTGCCAGCAGCCAACACTCAGGGGCGTACACCGGGGAGCTGTTTTTT.

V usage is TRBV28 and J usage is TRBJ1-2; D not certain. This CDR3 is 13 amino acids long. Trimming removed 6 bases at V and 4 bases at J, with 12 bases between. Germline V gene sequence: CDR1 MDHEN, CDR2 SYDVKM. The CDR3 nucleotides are TGTGCCAGCAGCAGGATGGGTAGCTATGGCTACACCTTC. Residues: CASSRMGSYGYTF.

The CDR3 DNA follows: TGTGCCAGCAAGAGGACAGACGATAATTCACCCCTCCACTTT. This gives the protein CASKRTDDNSPLHF. The chain couples TRBV6-5 to TRBJ1-6, with a weak D call TRBD1 (6 bases). The V gene lost 7 bases and the J gene lost 5 bases, with 12 bases spanning the gap. The length of the CDR3 is 14 residues. The germline V gene encodes CDR1 MNHEY and CDR2 SVGAGI.

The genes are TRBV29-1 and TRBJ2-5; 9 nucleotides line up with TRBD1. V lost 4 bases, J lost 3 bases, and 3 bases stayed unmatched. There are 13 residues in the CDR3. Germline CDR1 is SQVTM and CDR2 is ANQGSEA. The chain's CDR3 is CSVGTGVEETQYF. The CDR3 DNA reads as TGCAGCGTTGGGACAGGGGTGGAAGAGACCCAGTACTTC.

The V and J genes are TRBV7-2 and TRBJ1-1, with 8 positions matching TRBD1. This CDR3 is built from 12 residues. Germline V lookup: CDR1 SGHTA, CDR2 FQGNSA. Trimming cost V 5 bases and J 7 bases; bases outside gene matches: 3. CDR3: CASSGDRFEAFF. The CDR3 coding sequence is TGTGCCAGCAGCGGGGACAGGTTTGAAGCTTTCTTT.

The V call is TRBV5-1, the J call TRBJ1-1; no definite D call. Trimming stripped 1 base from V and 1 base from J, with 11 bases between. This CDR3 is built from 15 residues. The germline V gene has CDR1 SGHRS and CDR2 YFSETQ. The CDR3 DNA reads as TGCGCCAGCAGCTTGTTTGGACGGGGGAACACTGAAGCTTTCTTT. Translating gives CASSLFGRGNTEAFF.

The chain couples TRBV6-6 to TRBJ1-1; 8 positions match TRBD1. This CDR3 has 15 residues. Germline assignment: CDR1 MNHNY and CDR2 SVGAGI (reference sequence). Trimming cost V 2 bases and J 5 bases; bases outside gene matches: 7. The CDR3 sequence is CASSYHRGVGTEAFF. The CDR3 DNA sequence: TGTGCCAGCAGTTACCACAGGGGGGTAGGGACTGAAGCTTTCTTT.

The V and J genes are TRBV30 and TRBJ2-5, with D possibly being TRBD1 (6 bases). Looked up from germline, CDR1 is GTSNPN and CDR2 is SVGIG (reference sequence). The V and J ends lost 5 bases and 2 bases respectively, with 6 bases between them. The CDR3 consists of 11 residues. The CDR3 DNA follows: TGTGCCTGGCAGGGGCAAGAGACCCAGTACTTC. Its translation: CAWQGQETQYF.

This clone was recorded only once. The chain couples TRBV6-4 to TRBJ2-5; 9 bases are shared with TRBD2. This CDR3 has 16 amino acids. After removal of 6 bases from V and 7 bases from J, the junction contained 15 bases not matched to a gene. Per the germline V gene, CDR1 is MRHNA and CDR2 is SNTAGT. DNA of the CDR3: TGTGCCAGCAGGTCCTACGGCGGGAGGGCGACAGGGACCCAGTACTTC. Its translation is CASRSYGGRATGTQYF.